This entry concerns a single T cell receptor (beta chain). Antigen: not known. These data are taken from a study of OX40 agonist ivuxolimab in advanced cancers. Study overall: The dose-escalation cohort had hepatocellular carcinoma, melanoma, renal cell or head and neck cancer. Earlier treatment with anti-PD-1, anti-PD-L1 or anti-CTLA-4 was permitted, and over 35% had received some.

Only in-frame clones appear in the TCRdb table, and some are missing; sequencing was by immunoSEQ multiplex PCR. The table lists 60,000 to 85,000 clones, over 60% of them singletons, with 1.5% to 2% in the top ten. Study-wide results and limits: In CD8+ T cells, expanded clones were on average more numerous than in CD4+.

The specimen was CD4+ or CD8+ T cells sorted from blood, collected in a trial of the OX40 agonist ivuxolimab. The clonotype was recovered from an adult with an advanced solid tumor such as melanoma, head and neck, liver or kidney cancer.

Here the CDR3 DNA reads TGTGCCAGCAGCCCGATAGTGAGAGGATCAGGGACCCAGTACTTC. Protein sequence: CASSPIVRGSGTQYF. The chain employs TRBV11-2 and TRBJ2-5, with D unclear. The CDR3 runs 15 residues. Germline-derived CDR1 and CDR2 are SGHAT and FQNNGV. The V gene lost 5 bases and the J gene lost 7 bases, with 20 bases spanning the gap.